This TCR beta chain came from a study of blood T cell repertoires in COVID-19. Germline V gives CDR1 MNHEY, CDR2 SMNVEV (reference sequence). J was trimmed by 1 base and V by 2 bases; bases with no gene match: 4. The CDR3 totals 15 residues. The protocol was immunoSEQ multiplex PCR, while the TCRdb copy is restricted to in-frame clones and leaves out a portion. Counted here are roughly 180,000 clones, approximately 81% occurring once; the ten biggest clones make up under 7%. The TCR originated in a woman aged 50 to 60 with COVID-19, enrolled during active disease. V gene TRBV27 combines with J gene TRBJ2-5; 7 bases are a match to TRBD1. The specimen sequenced was peripheral blood. CDR3 residues: CASSLTGTAQETQYF. CDR3 bases: TGTGCCAGCAGTTTAACTGGGACAGCCCAAGAGACCCAGTACTTC.